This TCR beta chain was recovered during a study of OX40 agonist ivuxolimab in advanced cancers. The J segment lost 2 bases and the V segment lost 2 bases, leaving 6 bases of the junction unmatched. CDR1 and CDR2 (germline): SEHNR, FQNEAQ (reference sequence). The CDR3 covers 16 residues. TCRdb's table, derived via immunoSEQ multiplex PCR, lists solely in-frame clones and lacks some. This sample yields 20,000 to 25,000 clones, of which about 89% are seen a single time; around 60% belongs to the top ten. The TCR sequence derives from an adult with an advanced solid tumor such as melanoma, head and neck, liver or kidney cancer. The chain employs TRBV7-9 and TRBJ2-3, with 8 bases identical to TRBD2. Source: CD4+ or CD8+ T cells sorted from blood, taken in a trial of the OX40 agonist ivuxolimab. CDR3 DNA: TGTGCCAGCAGCTTATCCAGCGGGGGCCACACAGATACGCAGTATTTT. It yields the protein CASSLSSGGHTDTQYF.